This is a list of T cell receptor beta chains from one sample in a study of cytomegalovirus exposure and HLA in healthy donors. TCRdb's table, derived via immunoSEQ multiplex PCR, lists solely in-frame clones and lacks some. The table records over 150,000 clones, about 83% of them present only once. Sequenced material: PBMCs. The receptors derive from a woman in her twenties or thirties in good health and CMV-seronegative. Each CDR3 is given with its conserved first and last residue. Each record gives: J gene, V gene, D gene, clone size, CDR3 length, CDR3 DNA, CDR3 protein. The D gene is left open where the match is weak. Size is stated for part of the rows, as once, few or many counts, or as a class when the clone is expanded.

TRBJ2-5,TRBV7-9,TRBD1,.,13,TGTGCCAGCAGCCGGACAGGGTACGAGACCCAGTACTTC,CASSRTGYETQYF
TRBJ2-1,TRBV4-3,.,.,15,TGCGCCAGCAGCTTTTGGGGCAGGGAACCCAATGAGCAGTTCTTC,CASSFWGREPNEQFF
TRBJ2-1,TRBV25-1,.,.,14,TGTGCCAGCAGTGAATTGTCGGTAGCCGGAGAGCAGTTCTTC,CASSELSVAGEQFF
TRBJ1-1,TRBV6-5,TRBD1,.,15,TGTGCCAGCAAAGGGGACAGGGGGACGAACACTGAAGCTTTCTTT,CASKGDRGTNTEAFF
TRBJ1-2,TRBV6-1,.,.,13,TGTGCCAGCAGCCCCCTTACCACTAGGGGCTACACCTTC,CASSPLTTRGYTF
TRBJ2-3,TRBV7-3,TRBD2,.,13,TGTGCCAGCAGCTCGGGACTAGTGGATACGCAGTATTTT,CASSSGLVDTQYF
TRBJ2-7,TRBV7-8,TRBD1,few,13,TGTGCCAGCAGCTTGAGGGGGCACTACGAGCAGTACTTC,CASSLRGHYEQYF
TRBJ2-3,TRBV10-2,TRBD2,once,14,TGCGCCAGCAGTACGGCGGGGGTGCAGGTTACGCAGTATTTT,CASSTAGVQVTQYF
TRBJ1-1,TRBV7-9,TRBD1,.,15,TGTGCCAGCAGCTCCCAGACAGGGAAAGAGCCTGAAGCTTTCTTT,CASSSQTGKEPEAFF
TRBJ1-2,TRBV7-2,TRBD1,.,16,TGTGCCAGCAGCTTATCGACAGGGAGTTTATACTATGGCTACACCTTC,CASSLSTGSLYYGYTF
TRBJ2-2,TRBV29-1,.,.,14,TGCAGCGTACCACAGGGTTTCGGGACCGGGGAGCTGTTTTTT,CSVPQGFGTGELFF
TRBJ2-7,TRBV18,.,few,13,TGTGCCAGCTCACCAGGGAGCTCCTACGAGCAGTACTTC,CASSPGSSYEQYF
TRBJ1-5,TRBV18,TRBD1,once,14,TGTGCCAGCTCACCGGACAGGGGGCCTCAGCCCCAGCATTTT,CASSPDRGPQPQHF
TRBJ1-1,TRBV18,.,.,19,TGTGCCAGCTCACCATTGGGGCCACGGCAGATTAATCCGAACACTGAAGCTTTCTTT,CASSPLGPRQINPNTEAFF
TRBJ1-1,TRBV28,.,.,13,TGTGCCAGCAGTCTTATTAAGAACACTGAAGCTTTCTTT,CASSLIKNTEAFF
TRBJ2-7,TRBV5-1,TRBD2,.,15,TGCGCCAGCAGCTTGGTGGCTAGCGGGACATACGAGCAGTACTTC,CASSLVASGTYEQYF
TRBJ1-6,TRBV7-9,.,.,18,TGTGCCAGCAGCTTTGACCAAAGCGCCAGGGAGGGTAATTCACCCCTCCACTTT,CASSFDQSAREGNSPLHF
TRBJ2-7,TRBV6-6,TRBD1,few,16,TGTGCCAGCAGTTACGCCTCCAACAGGGGATCCTACGAGCAGTACTTC,CASSYASNRGSYEQYF
TRBJ2-2,TRBV28,.,.,12,TGTGCCAGCAGCGCGAGATTAACGGAGCTGTTTTTT,CASSARLTELFF
TRBJ1-1,TRBV5-1,.,.,13,TGCGCCAGCTCCTTAATAAAAAACACTGAAGCTTTCTTT,CASSLIKNTEAFF
TRBJ2-5,TRBV19,TRBD1,.,14,TGTGCCAGTAGTCCGGGACAGCTACAAGAGACCCAGTACTTC,CASSPGQLQETQYF
TRBJ2-6,TRBV30,TRBD1,.,14,TGTGCCTGGGGGACAGGGGCTGGGGCCAACGTCCTGACTTTC,CAWGTGAGANVLTF
TRBJ2-7,TRBV27,TRBD2,few,14,TGTGCCAGCAGATCTCCCGGGACTAGTTACGAGCAGTACTTC,CASRSPGTSYEQYF
TRBJ2-5,TRBV30,TRBD2,.,13,TGTGCCTGGAGTGTACTAGCGGAAGAGACCCAGTACTTC,CAWSVLAEETQYF
TRBJ1-1,TRBV6-6,TRBD1,.,14,TGTGCCAGCAGTTGGGACAGGCCGAACACTGAAGCTTTCTTT,CASSWDRPNTEAFF